The clone carrying this T cell receptor beta chain was seen a few times. The sample belongs to a study of T cell responses to AZD1222 COVID-19 vaccine. The CDR3 runs 14 residues. CDR1 is SGHAT, CDR2 FQDESV, per germline (reference sequence). V was clipped by 4 bases and J by 8 bases; unmatched bases: 5. Some clones are missing from TCRdb's copy, which holds only in-frame ones; the method was immunoSEQ multiplex PCR. The sample records under 130,000 clones, 82% being singletons. This material consisted of peripheral blood, taken on day 0 of AZD1222 vaccination. The chain employs TRBV11-1 and TRBJ1-4; 9 bases map to TRBD1. The clonotype was recovered from an adult in good health. The CDR3 is CASSSQGAGEKLFF. As DNA, the CDR3 is TGTGCCAGCAGCTCACAGGGGGCTGGGGAAAAACTGTTTTTT. The variable domain in full, with the rest retrieved from reference TRBV11-1 and TRBJ1-4, is EAEVAQSPRYKITEKSQAVAFWCDPISGHATLYWYRQILGQGPELLVQFQDESVVDDSQLPKDRFSAERLKGVDSTLKIQPAELGDSAMYLCASSSQGAGEKLFFGSGTQLSVL.